A selection of T cell receptor beta chains follows, all from one sample in a study of regulatory T cells in long-lasting Graves disease. A single record per CDR3 protein comes from TCRdb applying MiXCR to the multiplex PCR reads. The table lists 530,000 or so distinct CDR3 sequences, roughly 14% of them singletons. The sample was also reused in another study, on T cells in Graves' hyperthyroidism and ophthalmopathy.

This specimen consisted of peripheral blood mononuclear cells (PBMCs), obtained at new diagnosis, from a patient treated with antithyroid drugs. Receptors were obtained from a man aged 25-40 years with Graves disease. Each CDR3 is given with its conserved first and last residue. A D gene is named only where the DNA matches it firmly. Only part of the rows carry a size: once, few, many, or a class if the clone is expanded.

clone_size	v_call	j_call	d_call	cdr3_nt	cdr3_aa
NA	TRBV4-1	TRBJ1-2	NA	TGCGCCAGCAGCCCCTCCCTCGGGTCCTCCTATGGCTACACCTTC	CASSPSLGSSYGYTF
many	TRBV7-9	TRBJ2-7	NA	TGTGCCAGCAGCTTAGCTGAGGGCGAGCAGTACTTC	CASSLAEGEQYF
NA	TRBV20-1	TRBJ2-1	TRBD2	TGCAGTGCTAGAGGGGGACTAGCGGGAACCCGATTCTCCTACAATGAGCAGTTCTTC	CSARGGLAGTRFSYNEQFF
few	TRBV5-1	TRBJ2-1	NA	TGCGCCAGCAGCTTGGCCGGGACGGATAATGAGCAGTTCTTC	CASSLAGTDNEQFF
few	TRBV24-1	TRBJ2-4	NA	TGTGCCACCAGTGACTCCAGCGGGCGCCAAAACATTCAGTACTTC	CATSDSSGRQNIQYF
NA	TRBV5-1	TRBJ2-7	TRBD2	TGCGCCAGCAGCCTGCGGACTAGCGGGCTCTACGAGCAGTACTTC	CASSLRTSGLYEQYF
many	TRBV29-1	TRBJ2-1	NA	TGCAGCGTTCCTGGACTACTTGGCTATGAGCAGTTCTTC	CSVPGLLGYEQFF
many	TRBV20-1	TRBJ1-4	NA	TGCAGTGCGGGAGGGAGCCCTAATGAAAAACTGTTTTTT	CSAGGSPNEKLFF
many	TRBV15	TRBJ2-1	NA	TGTGCCACCAGCAGCGGACACGGCTCCTACAATGAGCAGTTCTTC	CATSSGHGSYNEQFF
many	TRBV12-3/TRBV12-4	TRBJ2-7	NA	TGTGCCAGCAGTTTACAGGGTAGGTCCTACGAGCAGTACTTC	CASSLQGRSYEQYF
many	TRBV7-8	TRBJ2-7	TRBD2	TGTGCCAGCAGCTCCGACCCTAGCGGGACCTCCTACGAGCAGTACTTC	CASSSDPSGTSYEQYF
many	TRBV12-3/TRBV12-4	TRBJ2-7	NA	TGTGCCAGCAGTTTAGCTGCCGCGGTCCCCACCCCCTACGAGCAGTACTTC	CASSLAAAVPTPYEQYF
many	TRBV27	TRBJ2-7	TRBD2	TGTGCCAGCAGTTGGGGAGGGGCACCTAACGAGCAGTACTTC	CASSWGGAPNEQYF
NA	TRBV19	TRBJ2-2	TRBD2	TGTGCCAGTAGAACAACAGCGGGCGGACTAGCCGGGGAGCTGTTTTTT	CASRTTAGGLAGELFF
many	TRBV20-1	TRBJ1-2	TRBD1	TGCAGTGCTAGGACCACAGGGGGCGAAGGCTACACCTTC	CSARTTGGEGYTF
many	TRBV10-3	TRBJ2-7	NA	TGTGCCATCAGTGAGTCGAGCACCAGCGGCGAGCAGTACTTC	CAISESSTSGEQYF
NA	TRBV20-1	TRBJ2-1	TRBD2	TGCAGTGCTAGTAAGAGTTCTAGCGGGAGGGCCAGGTCCTACAATGAGCAGTTCTTC	CSASKSSSGRARSYNEQFF
many	TRBV10-2	TRBJ2-1	TRBD2	TGCGCCAGCAGTGGGGGACTAGCGGGGTCCAATGAGCAGTTCTTC	CASSGGLAGSNEQFF
many	TRBV10-1	TRBJ2-5	NA	TGCGCCAGCAGTGACCCCCGGGGAGAGCAAGAGACCCAGTACTTC	CASSDPRGEQETQYF
NA	TRBV2	TRBJ2-6	NA	TGTGCCAGCATCGTGGTCGGGAGAGCTGGGGCCAACGTCCTGACTTTC	CASIVVGRAGANVLTF
few	TRBV2	TRBJ2-5	TRBD2	TGTGCCAGCATCCAGCGGGAGGGAGAGACCCAGTACTTC	CASIQREGETQYF
many	TRBV7-9	TRBJ2-5	NA	TGTGCCAGCAGCCTAGGGATAAGTTCCGGGGAGACCCAGTACTTC	CASSLGISSGETQYF
many	TRBV7-9	TRBJ2-7	TRBD2	TGTGCCAGCAGCTTAGTACCGACTAGCGGGAGTCATCCGCAGTACTTC	CASSLVPTSGSHPQYF
NA	TRBV19	TRBJ2-7	TRBD1	TGTGCCAGTAGTACATCGGGACAGGGGTTAGAGCAGTACTTC	CASSTSGQGLEQYF
many	TRBV7-2	TRBJ2-5	NA	TGTGCCAGCAGCTTAACCGTTCAAGAGACCCAGTACTTC	CASSLTVQETQYF